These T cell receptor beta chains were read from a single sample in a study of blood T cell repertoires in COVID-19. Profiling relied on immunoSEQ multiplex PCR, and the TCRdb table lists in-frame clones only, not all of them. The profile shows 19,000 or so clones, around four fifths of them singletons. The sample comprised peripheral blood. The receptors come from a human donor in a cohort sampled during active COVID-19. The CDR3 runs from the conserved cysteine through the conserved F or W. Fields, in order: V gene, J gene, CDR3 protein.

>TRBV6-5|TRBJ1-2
CASRDGTGSYGYTF
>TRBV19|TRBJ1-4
CASSGLGEKLFF
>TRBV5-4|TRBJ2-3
CASSLAGGRTDTQYF
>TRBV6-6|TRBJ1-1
CASSYPEQGSEAFF
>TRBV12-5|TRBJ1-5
CASGSFRQGARNQPQHF
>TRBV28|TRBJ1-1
CASIRQGAEAFF
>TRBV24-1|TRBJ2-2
CATSDPGTSGGRYTGELFF
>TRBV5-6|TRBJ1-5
CASSFGGKQPQHF
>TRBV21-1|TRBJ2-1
CASSKSAYRGYYNEQFF
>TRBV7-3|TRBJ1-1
CASSLTPGVANTEAFF
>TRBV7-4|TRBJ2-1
CASSLARGSADRSYNEQFF
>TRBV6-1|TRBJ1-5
CASSDLGDPHQPQHF
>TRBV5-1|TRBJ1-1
CASSLTGQGGTEAFF
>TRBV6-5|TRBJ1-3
CASSYSGQVSGNTIYF
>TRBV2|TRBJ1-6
CASSERQGANSPLHF
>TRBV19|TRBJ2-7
CASSIGQSYEQYF
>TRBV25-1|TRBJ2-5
CASRQEGPGAQYF
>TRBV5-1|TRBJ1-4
CASSPGLTGGREKLFF
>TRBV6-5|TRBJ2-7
CASSSSIGEQYF
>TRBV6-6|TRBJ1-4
CASSLSYYEKLFF
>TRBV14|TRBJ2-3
CASSQPLSGLGGTDTQYF
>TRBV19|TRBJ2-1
CASSNRGGTGVYNEQFF
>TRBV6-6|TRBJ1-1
CASSYIQADTEAFF
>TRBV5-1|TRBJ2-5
CASASGDSQETQYF
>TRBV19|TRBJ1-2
CASSNPGQGLGYTF
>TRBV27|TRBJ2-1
CASRPGGSYNEQFF
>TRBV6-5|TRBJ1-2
CAGLFGQGYGYTF
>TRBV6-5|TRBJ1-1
CASSDGTGSSEAFF
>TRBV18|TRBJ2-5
CASSPYQAQETQYF
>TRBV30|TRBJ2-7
CAWASSYEQYF
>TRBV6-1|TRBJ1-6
CASSEIGGTGYNSPLHF
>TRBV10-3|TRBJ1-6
CAIRRQGSSYNSPLHF
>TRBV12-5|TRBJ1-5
CASGFGPDSNSNQPQHF
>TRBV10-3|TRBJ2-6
CAISESQGSGANVLTF
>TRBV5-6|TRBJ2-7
CASTLGRVTETYEQYF
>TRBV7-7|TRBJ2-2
CASSFRTGENTGELFF
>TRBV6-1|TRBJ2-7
CASSEALRASGGAPHF
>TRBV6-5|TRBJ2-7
CAPLGASYEQYF
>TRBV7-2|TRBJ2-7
CASSPRRSSYEQYF
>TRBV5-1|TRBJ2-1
CASSLLPLGGSSYNEQFF
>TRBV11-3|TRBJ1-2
CASSLPDRANYGYTF
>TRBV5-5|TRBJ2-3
CASRDRVTDTQYF
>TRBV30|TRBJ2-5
CAWSPGLAGEETQYF
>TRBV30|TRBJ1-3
CVWSVQGGNTIYF
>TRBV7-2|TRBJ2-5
CASSVGQGTETQYF
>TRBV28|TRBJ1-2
CASSLSQAYGYTF
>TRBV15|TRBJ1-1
CATTRGLGTEAFF
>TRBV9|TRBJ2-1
CASSPGGSAAIYNEQFF
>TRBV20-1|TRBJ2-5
CSASGGRETQYF
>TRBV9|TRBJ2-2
CASSAPQGDTGELFF
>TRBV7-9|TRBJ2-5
CASSPYLQETQYF
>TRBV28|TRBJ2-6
CASSGTAGANVLTF
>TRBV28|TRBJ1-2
CASSLYTGGNYGYTF
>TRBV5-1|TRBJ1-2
CASSLAATQPFHGYTF
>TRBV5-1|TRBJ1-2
CASSPGGGYTF
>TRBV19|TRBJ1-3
CASILTGTPSGNTIYF